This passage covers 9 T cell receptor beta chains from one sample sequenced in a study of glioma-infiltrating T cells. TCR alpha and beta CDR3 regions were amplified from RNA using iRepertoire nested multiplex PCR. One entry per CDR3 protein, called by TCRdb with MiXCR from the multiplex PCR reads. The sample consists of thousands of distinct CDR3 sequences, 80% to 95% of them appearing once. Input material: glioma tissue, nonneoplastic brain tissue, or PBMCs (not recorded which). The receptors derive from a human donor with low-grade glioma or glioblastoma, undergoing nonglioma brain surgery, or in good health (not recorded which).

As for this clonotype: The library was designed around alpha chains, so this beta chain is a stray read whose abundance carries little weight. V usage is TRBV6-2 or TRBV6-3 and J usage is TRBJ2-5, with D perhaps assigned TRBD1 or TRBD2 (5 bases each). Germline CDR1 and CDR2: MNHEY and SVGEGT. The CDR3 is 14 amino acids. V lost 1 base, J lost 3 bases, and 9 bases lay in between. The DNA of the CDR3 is TGTGCCAGCAGTTACTACGGGACCAAAGAGACCCAGTACTTC. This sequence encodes CASSYYGTKETQYF.

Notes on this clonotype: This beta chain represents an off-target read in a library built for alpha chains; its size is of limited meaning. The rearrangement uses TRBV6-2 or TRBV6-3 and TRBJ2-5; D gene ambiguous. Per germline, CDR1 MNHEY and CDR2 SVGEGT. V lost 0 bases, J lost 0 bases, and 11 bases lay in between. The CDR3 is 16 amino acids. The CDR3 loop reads CASSYSYEADQETQYF. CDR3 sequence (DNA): TGTGCCAGCAGTTACTCCTACGAAGCTGACCAAGAGACCCAGTACTTC.

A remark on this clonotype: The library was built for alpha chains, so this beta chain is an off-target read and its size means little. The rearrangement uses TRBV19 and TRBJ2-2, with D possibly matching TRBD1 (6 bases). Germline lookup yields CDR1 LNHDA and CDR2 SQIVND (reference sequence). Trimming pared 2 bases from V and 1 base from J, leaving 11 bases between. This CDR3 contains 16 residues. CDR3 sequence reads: CASSIWGQRNTGELFF. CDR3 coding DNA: TGTGCCAGTAGTATATGGGGACAACGGAACACCGGGGAGCTGTTTTTT.

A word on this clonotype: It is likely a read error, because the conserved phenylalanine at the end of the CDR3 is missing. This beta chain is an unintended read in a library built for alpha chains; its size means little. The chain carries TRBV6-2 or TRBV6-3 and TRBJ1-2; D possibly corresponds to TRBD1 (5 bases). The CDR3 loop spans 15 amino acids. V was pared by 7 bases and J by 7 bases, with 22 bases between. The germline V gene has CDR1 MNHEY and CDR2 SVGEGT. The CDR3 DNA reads TGTGCCAGCACCCCTTACGGACGGGGCTCCGGTGGCTACACCTTA. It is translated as CASTPYGRGSGGYTL.

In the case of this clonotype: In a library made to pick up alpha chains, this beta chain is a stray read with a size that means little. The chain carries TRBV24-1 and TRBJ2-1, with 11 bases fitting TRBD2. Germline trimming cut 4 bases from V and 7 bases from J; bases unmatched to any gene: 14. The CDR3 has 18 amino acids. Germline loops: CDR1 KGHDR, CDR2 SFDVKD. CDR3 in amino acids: CATSDPGTSGPHLNEQFF. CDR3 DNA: TGTGCCACCAGTGACCCAGGGACTAGCGGCCCCCATCTTAATGAGCAGTTCTTC.

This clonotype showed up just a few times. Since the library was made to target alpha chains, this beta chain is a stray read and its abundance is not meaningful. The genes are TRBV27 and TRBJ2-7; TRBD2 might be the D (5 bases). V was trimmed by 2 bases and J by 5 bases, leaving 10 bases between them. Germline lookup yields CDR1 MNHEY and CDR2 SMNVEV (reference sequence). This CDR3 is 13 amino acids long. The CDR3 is CASSLLTGDEQYF. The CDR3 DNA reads TGTGCCAGCAGTTTACTCACCGGGGACGAGCAGTACTTC.

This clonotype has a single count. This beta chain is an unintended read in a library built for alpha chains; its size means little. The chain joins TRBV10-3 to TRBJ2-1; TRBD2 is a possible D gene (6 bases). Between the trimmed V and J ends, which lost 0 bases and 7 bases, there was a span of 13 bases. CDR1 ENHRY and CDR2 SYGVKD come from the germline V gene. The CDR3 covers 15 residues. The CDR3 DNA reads TGTGCCATCAGTGAGTCGAGACGGGGGAGGAATGAGCAGTTCTTC. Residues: CAISESRRGRNEQFF.

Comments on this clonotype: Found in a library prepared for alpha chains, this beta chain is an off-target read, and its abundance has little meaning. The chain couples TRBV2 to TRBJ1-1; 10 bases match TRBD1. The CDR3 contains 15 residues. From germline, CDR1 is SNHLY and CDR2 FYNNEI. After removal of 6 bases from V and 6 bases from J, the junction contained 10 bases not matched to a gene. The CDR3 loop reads CASSRQGALVAEAFF. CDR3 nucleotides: TGTGCCAGCAGCCGACAGGGGGCTTTGGTTGCTGAAGCTTTCTTT.

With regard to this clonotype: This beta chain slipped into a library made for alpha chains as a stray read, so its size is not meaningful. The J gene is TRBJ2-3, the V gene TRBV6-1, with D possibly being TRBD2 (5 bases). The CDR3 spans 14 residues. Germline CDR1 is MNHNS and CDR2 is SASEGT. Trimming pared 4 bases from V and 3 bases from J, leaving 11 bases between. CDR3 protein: CASSAFRGTDTQYF. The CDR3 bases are TGTGCCAGCAGTGCCTTCCGAGGGACAGATACGCAGTATTTT.